What follows are 22 T cell receptor beta chains derived from one specimen sequenced in a study of cytomegalovirus exposure and HLA in healthy donors. PCR involved 60 Vbeta and 13 Jbeta primers. Using immunoSEQ multiplex PCR, the repertoire was profiled, and TCRdb retains in-frame clones only, with some absent. The sample lists about 120,000 clones, 65% to 75% seen once, with around 4.9% in the top ten. The sample was PBMCs. The receptors stem from a man in his thirties or forties in good health and CMV-seropositive.

The V call is TRBV5-5, the J call TRBJ2-2; TRBD1 might be the D (6 bases). Germline assignment: CDR1 SGHKS and CDR2 YYEKEE (reference sequence). V was cut by 3 bases and J by 6 bases, with 15 bases left in between. This CDR3 has 15 residues. The DNA of the CDR3 is TGTGCCAGCAGCTCCCATCGAGGGGGTGCCGGGGAGCTGTTTTTT. It specifies CASSSHRGGAGELFF.

This clone has a handful of counts. This chain connects TRBV5-4 to TRBJ2-2, with a weak D call TRBD1 (5 bases). The germline V and J ends were trimmed by 4 bases and 3 bases, with 10 bases remaining between them. This CDR3 is 14 amino acids long. Germline loops: CDR1 SGHNT, CDR2 YYREEE (reference sequence). The CDR3 nucleotides read TGTGCCAGCAGCCCCGACAGAGACACCGGGGAGCTGTTTTTT. As protein: CASSPDRDTGELFF.

Only a few counts were recorded for this clone. The chain recombines TRBV6-5 with TRBJ1-1; D uncertain. Germline V CDR1 and CDR2: MNHEY, SVGAGI. The CDR3 runs to 13 residues. V was pared by 0 bases and J by 4 bases, with 6 bases between. In DNA, the CDR3 is TGTGCCAGCAGTTACTCTATCGGCACTGAAGCTTTCTTT. It codes for CASSYSIGTEAFF.

This chain uses TRBV5-1 with TRBJ1-5; 7 nucleotides agree with TRBD1. The J segment lost 2 bases and the V segment lost 0 bases, leaving 2 bases of the junction unmatched. Germline V gene data show CDR1 as SGHRS and CDR2 as YFSETQ. CDR3 length equals 15 residues. The CDR3 bases are TGCGCCAGCAGCTTGGGGGACAGTCGCAATCAGCCCCAGCATTTT. This sequence encodes CASSLGDSRNQPQHF.

The J gene is TRBJ2-1, the V gene TRBV5-1; D unclear. Germline CDR1 is SGHRS and CDR2 is YFSETQ. The germline V and J ends were trimmed by 3 bases and 10 bases, with 8 bases remaining between them. The CDR3 runs 11 residues. CDR3 sequence: CASSSGNEQFF. The CDR3 region has the DNA TGCGCCAGCAGCTCAGGTAACGAGCAGTTCTTC.

This sequence joins TRBV5-1 and TRBJ2-1; 9 bases are shared with TRBD2. V was pared by 2 bases and J by 0 bases, with 3 bases of the junction left unmatched. CDR3 size: 16 residues. Germline CDR1 reads SGHRS; CDR2 reads YFSETQ. CDR3 sequence (DNA): TGCGCCAGCAGCTTCTTTAGCGGGGGCTCCTACAATGAGCAGTTCTTC. It codes for CASSFFSGGSYNEQFF. The full variable domain, in which reference TRBV5-1 and TRBJ2-1 provide the parts outside the CDR3, is KAGVTQTPRYLIKTRGQQVTLSCSPISGHRSVSWYQQTPGQGLQFLFEYFSETQRNKGNFPGRFSGRQFSNSRSEMNVSTLELGDSALYLCASSFFSGGSYNEQFFGPGTRLTVL.

The CDR3 spells CASSVSRITRESTDTQYF. Here the CDR3 DNA reads TGTGCCAGCAGTGTATCCCGAATAACAAGGGAGAGCACAGATACGCAGTATTTT. The V gene is TRBV2, the J gene TRBJ2-3, with a tentative D call TRBD2 (5 bases). Germline values: CDR1 SNHLY, CDR2 FYNNEI. The CDR3 extends over 18 amino acids. The V gene lost 4 bases and the J gene lost 0 bases, with 20 bases spanning the gap.

The gene calls are TRBV30 and TRBJ1-5, with 7 bases matching TRBD1. Germline CDR1 GTSNPN, CDR2 SVGIG (reference sequence). The V and J ends lost 2 bases and 3 bases, in that order; junction bases with no gene match: 10. There are 16 residues in the CDR3. In nucleotides, the CDR3 is TGTGCCTGGAGTATCAGGGGGTCCCCGTACAATCAGCCCCAGCATTTT. This codes for CAWSIRGSPYNQPQHF.

Points on this clone: Additional DNA sequences in this sample encode the identical CDR3. The chain links TRBV5-1 to TRBJ2-7; D may be TRBD2 (6 bases). Per germline, CDR1 SGHRS and CDR2 YFSETQ. The CDR3 spans 17 residues. V was cut by 4 bases and J by 2 bases, with 22 bases left in between. The CDR3 protein is CASSLVGVGAGTYEQYF. In nucleotides, the CDR3 is TGCGCCAGCAGCCTGGTCGGGGTCGGGGCGGGGACCTACGAGCAGTACTTC.

The chain uses TRBV29-1 and TRBJ1-5; the match to TRBD1 covers 10 bases. V lost 6 bases and J lost 2; bases outside the gene matches: 4. Looked up from germline, CDR1 is SQVTM and CDR2 is ANQGSEA. This CDR3 is built from 14 residues. In DNA, the CDR3 is TGCAGCGTACAGACAGGGGGCGGCAATCAGCCCCAGCATTTT. Its protein product is CSVQTGGGNQPQHF.

The J gene is TRBJ2-1, the V gene TRBV29-1, with 10 nucleotides matching TRBD2. Trimming removed 8 bases from V and 8 bases from J; junction bases left unmatched: 9. The CDR3 covers 13 residues. Germline V CDR1 and CDR2: SQVTM, ANQGSEA. CDR3 residues: CSCGASGGDEQFF. CDR3 DNA sequence: TGCAGCTGTGGGGCTAGCGGGGGAGATGAGCAGTTCTTC.

CDR3 sequence: CASSLGGTRTGELFF. The CDR3 nucleotides read TGCGCCAGCAGCTTGGGAGGGACTAGGACCGGGGAGCTGTTTTTT. The chain couples TRBV5-1 to TRBJ2-2, with 8 positions matching TRBD2. CDR1 SGHRS and CDR2 YFSETQ come from the germline V gene. The J segment lost 5 bases and the V segment lost 0 bases, leaving 3 bases of the junction unmatched. This CDR3 spans 15 amino acids. Filled out from reference TRBV5-1 and TRBJ2-2, the complete variable domain reads KAGVTQTPRYLIKTRGQQVTLSCSPISGHRSVSWYQQTPGQGLQFLFEYFSETQRNKGNFPGRFSGRQFSNSRSEMNVSTLELGDSALYLCASSLGGTRTGELFFGEGSRLTVL.

The chain uses TRBV4-2 and TRBJ2-1; D uncertain. The germline V gene has CDR1 LGHNA and CDR2 YNFKEQ. There are 15 residues in the CDR3. Trimming stripped 4 bases from V and 2 bases from J, with 12 bases between. CDR3 protein: CASSLSRHAYNEQFF. CDR3 bases: TGTGCCAGCAGCCTATCTAGGCATGCCTACAATGAGCAGTTCTTC.

The V and J genes are TRBV28 and TRBJ2-3, with TRBD2 matching 16 bases. V shed 3 bases and J 6 bases; nucleotides not matched to a gene: 3. The germline gives CDR1 MDHEN, CDR2 SYDVKM. This CDR3 is 16 amino acids long. CDR3 region: CASSLGLAGGFDTQYF. DNA for the CDR3: TGTGCCAGCAGTTTGGGACTAGCGGGGGGGTTCGATACGCAGTATTTT.

The chain has TRBV28 and TRBJ2-5; D is perhaps TRBD2 (7 bases). The end of the DNA is better explained by TRBJ2-7, so the J call may be wrong. CDR1 and CDR2 from the germline V gene are MDHEN and SYDVKM. There are 16 residues in the CDR3. The CDR3 DNA follows: TGTGCCAGCAGGAGTAGCTGGGGGGGCTCAGACGACGAGCAGTACTTC. Protein: CASRSSWGGSDDEQYF.

The rearrangement joins TRBV7-9 to TRBJ2-7; D gene ambiguous. Per germline, CDR1 SEHNR and CDR2 FQNEAQ (reference sequence). The CDR3 has 13 amino acids. Deletions cut 4 bases from V and 6 bases from J, with 13 bases between. The CDR3 sequence is CASSSGVLREQYF. DNA for the CDR3: TGTGCCAGCAGCTCCGGTGTGCTACGCGAGCAGTACTTC.

This clone was counted only a few times. The genes are TRBV27 and TRBJ2-3; 12 bases are a match to TRBD2. The germline CDR1 and CDR2 sequences are MNHEY and SMNVEV (reference sequence). Trimming took 7 bases from V and 4 from J; bases not matched to a gene: 9. The CDR3 covers 16 residues. CDR3 DNA: TGTGCCAGCAACCCTAGCGGGGGGGCCTTGGCAGATACGCAGTATTTT. Amino acids: CASNPSGGALADTQYF.

The chain carries TRBV19 and TRBJ1-4, with D maybe TRBD1 (5 bases). The CDR3 has 15 residues. Germline CDR1 and CDR2: LNHDA and SQIVND (reference sequence). Trimming removed 6 bases from V and 6 bases from J, with 17 bases in between. Written as DNA, the CDR3 is TGTGCCAGTAGAGGGGCGGCACAGATACATGAAAAACTGTTTTTT. Protein product: CASRGAAQIHEKLFF.

The chain is built from TRBV27 and TRBJ2-7, with 7 nucleotides matching TRBD2. The CDR3 consists of 16 residues. Germline V lookup: CDR1 MNHEY, CDR2 SMNVEV (reference sequence). The junction had 10 bases not matched to a gene; V was cut back by 3 bases and J by 2 bases. The CDR3 region has the DNA TGTGCCAGCAGTTTTTCCGCGGGAGAAAGGCCCTACGAGCAGTACTTC. Translation gives CASSFSAGERPYEQYF.

The chain carries TRBV13 and TRBJ2-7; a possible D gene is TRBD2 (5 bases). V was shortened by 1 base and J by 3 bases, with 10 bases between the two germline ends. Germline assignment: CDR1 PRHDT and CDR2 FYEKMQ (reference sequence). This CDR3 contains 14 residues. CDR3 sequence (DNA): TGTGCCAGCAGCTTAGACCGGGGATACTACGAGCAGTACTTC. This translates into CASSLDRGYYEQYF.

The rearrangement joins TRBV27 to TRBJ2-7; tentative D call: TRBD1 (5 bases). The CDR3 consists of 15 residues. The germline CDR1 and CDR2 sequences are MNHEY and SMNVEV (reference sequence). Deletions cut 2 bases from V and 3 bases from J, with 14 bases between. CDR3 nucleotides: TGTGCCAGCAGTTTAGGGGCCCGGGCGGTCTACGAGCAGTACTTC. It translates to CASSLGARAVYEQYF.

V and J are TRBV5-1 and TRBJ1-2, with D perhaps TRBD1 (5 bases). The CDR3 runs to 13 residues. V lost 4 bases and J 4 bases, leaving 11 bases between the germline ends. Germline lookup yields CDR1 SGHRS and CDR2 YFSETQ. CDR3 nucleotide sequence: TGCGCCAGCAGCCCCATCGACAGCTATGGCTACACCTTC. Protein sequence: CASSPIDSYGYTF.